The 7 T cell receptor beta chains below were found in one sample sequenced in a study of blood T cell repertoires in COVID-19 (dated by TCRdb to about 2020). The library was produced with the immunoSEQ multiplex PCR assay. The source is immuneACCESS, and TCRdb retained only in-frame sequences with V and J called. Part of the clones is not carried over; for the studies checked, unresolved V genes explain less than half of this, and the remainder is unexplained. In this sample the table shows 150,000 to 200,000 clones, 80% to 90% of which occur a single time. The ten top clones hold about a tenth of the sample. The specimen sequenced was peripheral blood. These TCRs come from a woman aged 55-75 years with COVID-19, enrolled during active disease.

This clone was seen a handful of times. The chain employs TRBV18 and TRBJ1-5, with 9 bases identical to TRBD1. CDR1 KGHSH and CDR2 LQKENI come from the germline V gene. V was clipped by 1 base and J by 9 bases; unmatched bases: 4. The CDR3 loop spans 14 amino acids. CDR3 in DNA: TGTGCCAGCTCACCACAGGGACAGGGAGGGCCCCAGCATTTT. This encodes CASSPQGQGGPQHF.

The chain employs TRBV5-1 and TRBJ1-2; D remains unclear. Germline lookup yields CDR1 SGHRS and CDR2 YFSETQ. This CDR3 comprises 13 residues. Trimming pared 4 bases from V and 5 bases from J, leaving 12 bases between. The CDR3 spells CASSLEPVYGYTF. The CDR3 coding sequence is TGCGCCAGCAGCCTAGAACCCGTTTATGGCTACACCTTC.

The V and J genes are TRBV27 and TRBJ2-7; D unclear. The CDR3 loop spans 13 amino acids. The germline V and J ends were trimmed by 3 bases and 5 bases, with 11 bases remaining between them. In germline, CDR1 is MNHEY, CDR2 SMNVEV (reference sequence). As DNA, the CDR3 is TGTGCCAGCAGTTTCAACTCGGTTGACGAGCAGTACTTC. Translated: CASSFNSVDEQYF.

In DNA form, the CDR3 reads TGTGCCAGCAGTCGACAGGGGATTAATTCACCCCTCCACTTT. Translation: CASSRQGINSPLHF. This rearrangement joins TRBV6-5 to TRBJ1-6; 8 positions agree with TRBD1. CDR3 length: 14 amino acids. In germline, CDR1 is MNHEY, CDR2 SVGAGI. V trimming: 5 bases; J trimming: 6 bases; junction bases outside the gene matches: 3.

The V and J genes are TRBV4-1 and TRBJ1-1, with TRBD1 matching 7 bases. This CDR3 contains 16 residues. CDR1 is MGHRA, CDR2 YSYEKL, per germline. Unmatched junction bases numbered 15, after V lost 1 base and J lost 10 bases. The CDR3 region is CASSQGRTGERLGAFF. The CDR3 DNA follows: TGCGCCAGCAGCCAAGGTCGAACAGGGGAACGGCTGGGAGCTTTCTTT.

The CDR3 reads CATSDRWTGLAGHNEQFF. The CDR3 DNA reads TGTGCCACCAGTGACCGCTGGACGGGACTAGCGGGTCACAATGAGCAGTTCTTC. The chain employs TRBV24-1 and TRBJ2-1; 12 positions agree with TRBD2. Germline CDR1 reads KGHDR; CDR2 reads SFDVKD. There are 18 residues in the CDR3. Unmatched junction bases numbered 11, after V lost 4 bases and J lost 5 bases.

The chain couples TRBV5-4 to TRBJ1-1, with a possible D match to TRBD1 (6 bases). Trimming removed 0 bases from V and 5 bases from J, with 11 bases in between. CDR1 and CDR2 (germline): SGHNT, YYREEE (reference sequence). The CDR3 is made up of 14 amino acids. CDR3 DNA: TGTGCCAGCAGCTTGGTACAGGGATGGACTGAAGCTTTCTTT. Protein: CASSLVQGWTEAFF.